This T cell receptor beta chain was identified during a study of beta chain features in type 1 diabetes. The entirety of the isolated RNA underwent reverse transcription, so expressed TCRB transcripts were sequenced. Clones were read by immunoSEQ multiplex PCR, and TCRdb kept only the in-frame ones, dropping some. Of about 280,000 clones in the sample, 15% were seen once. Trimming removed 2 bases at V and 0 bases at J, with 8 bases between. Germline lookup yields CDR1 SGHRS and CDR2 YFSETQ. There are 15 residues in the CDR3. Note on this clone: Its antigen remains unidentified.

Broader study findings: Moderate yet significant TCRB CDR3 shortening was seen in Type 1 diabetes patients in all four CD4+ subsets.

Source material: naive CD4+ T cells from blood. The chain has TRBV5-1 and TRBJ2-2, with D perhaps TRBD2 (6 bases). The TCR comes from a man between 18 and 29 years old with type 1 diabetes. CDR3 sequence (DNA): TGCGCCAGCAGCTTCGGGGGTTCGAACACCGGGGAGCTGTTTTTT. As protein: CASSFGGSNTGELFF. Based on the CDR3 plus reference TRBV5-1 and TRBJ2-2, the full variable domain is KAGVTQTPRYLIKTRGQQVTLSCSPISGHRSVSWYQQTPGQGLQFLFEYFSETQRNKGNFPGRFSGRQFSNSRSEMNVSTLELGDSALYLCASSFGGSNTGELFFGEGSRLTVL.